A selection of T cell receptor beta chains follows, all from one sample in a study of cytomegalovirus exposure and HLA in healthy donors. Some clones are missing from TCRdb's copy, which holds only in-frame ones; the method was immunoSEQ multiplex PCR. The sample table includes about 55,000 clones. Sequences were obtained from PBMCs. The source is a man aged 50-59 years in good health and CMV-seropositive. Both conserved end residues are part of each CDR3. D genes are given only for firm matches. The size of a clone is reported for some rows only, either as once, few or many, or as a class for expanded clones.

j_call | clone_size | cdr3_length | v_call | d_call | cdr3_aa | cdr3_nt
TRBJ2-1 | . | 16 | TRBV27 | TRBD2 | CASRRTGTSGTPEQFF | TGTGCCAGCAGGAGAACCGGGACTAGCGGAACCCCTGAGCAGTTCTTC
TRBJ2-1 | medium-sized | 16 | TRBV6-6 | TRBD2 | CASSLSGGPFYNEQFF | TGTGCCAGCAGCCTTAGCGGGGGGCCCTTCTACAATGAGCAGTTCTTC
TRBJ2-1 | . | 15 | TRBV6-5 | TRBD2 | CASSPSGGSDNEQFF | TGTGCCAGCAGCCCGAGCGGGGGCTCCGACAATGAGCAGTTCTTC
TRBJ1-2 | . | 14 | TRBV5-5 | TRBD1 | CASSWGQGANGYTF | TGTGCCAGCAGCTGGGGACAGGGGGCAAATGGCTACACCTTC
TRBJ2-2 | . | 20 | TRBV9 | TRBD2 | CASSYQPGTSGSPNTGELFF | TGTGCCAGCAGCTACCAACCCGGGACTAGCGGGAGCCCGAACACCGGGGAGCTGTTTTTT
TRBJ2-5 | . | 16 | TRBV5-4 | TRBD2 | CASSLGTSGLQETQYF | TGTGCCAGCAGCTTGGGGACTAGCGGACTTCAAGAGACCCAGTACTTC
TRBJ1-3 | . | 14 | TRBV7-2 | . | CASSPDSLGNTIYF | TGTGCCAGCAGCCCGGACAGCCTAGGAAACACCATATATTTT
TRBJ1-2 | . | 14 | TRBV19 | TRBD1 | CATFFGQGGYGYTF | TGTGCCACTTTTTTCGGACAGGGCGGCTATGGCTACACCTTC
TRBJ2-2 | . | 16 | TRBV9 | TRBD2 | CASSAGGALGTGELFF | TGTGCCAGCAGCGCCGGGGGGGCCCTAGGAACCGGGGAGCTGTTTTTT
TRBJ1-3 | . | 15 | TRBV10-3 | . | CAISDPGTSGNTIYF | TGTGCCATCAGTGACCCAGGCACCTCTGGAAACACCATATATTTT
TRBJ2-7 | . | 16 | TRBV19 | TRBD1 | CASSRSSGTGFYEQYF | TGTGCCAGTAGCCGATCTTCCGGGACAGGGTTCTACGAGCAGTACTTC
TRBJ1-3 | . | 16 | TRBV18 | TRBD1 | CASSPARTGTGNTIYF | TGTGCCAGCTCACCTGCACGGACAGGAACTGGAAACACCATATATTTT
TRBJ2-7 | . | 15 | TRBV9 | TRBD1 | CASSVEGTGRHEQYF | TGTGCCAGCAGCGTAGAGGGGACAGGGAGACACGAGCAGTACTTC
TRBJ2-3 | . | 14 | TRBV28 | TRBD2 | CASSSAGGTDTQYF | TGTGCCAGCAGTTCGGCGGGAGGCACAGATACGCAGTATTTT
TRBJ2-2 | . | 15 | TRBV7-3 | . | CASSLSPTSGGELFF | TGTGCCAGCAGCTTAAGCCCCACCTCAGGCGGGGAGCTGTTTTTT
TRBJ1-2 | . | 16 | TRBV5-1 | . | CASSPRGGRVPYGYTF | TGCGCCAGCAGCCCCCGTGGAGGAAGGGTGCCCTATGGCTACACCTTC
TRBJ1-5 | . | 15 | TRBV2 | TRBD1 | CASSPGTGGSQPQHF | TGTGCCAGCAGTCCCGGGACAGGGGGCAGTCAGCCCCAGCATTTT
TRBJ2-4 | . | 16 | TRBV5-6 | . | CASSSRLTLAKNIQYF | TGTGCCAGCAGCTCCCGACTAACCCTAGCCAAAAACATTCAGTACTTC
TRBJ2-1 | . | 14 | TRBV29-1 | . | CSGYKAGSDNEQFF | TGCAGCGGATACAAGGCGGGCTCCGACAATGAGCAGTTCTTC
TRBJ1-2 | . | 12 | TRBV2 | . | CASSLQGSGYTF | TGTGCCAGCAGTCTACAGGGATCTGGCTACACCTTC
TRBJ1-1 | . | 16 | TRBV30 | . | CAWSGGNAGMNTEAFF | TGTGCCTGGAGTGGAGGCAACGCGGGGATGAACACTGAAGCTTTCTTT
TRBJ2-1 | . | 16 | TRBV7-2 | TRBD2 | CASSLVSGTSYNEQFF | TGTGCCAGCAGCTTAGTAAGCGGGACGTCCTACAATGAGCAGTTCTTC
TRBJ2-1 | . | 17 | TRBV4-1 | TRBD2 | CASSQDLRTSGYNEQFF | TGCGCCAGCAGCCAAGATTTGAGGACTAGCGGTTACAATGAGCAGTTCTTC
TRBJ1-2 | . | 15 | TRBV14 | TRBD1 | CASSQEVEGAWGYTF | TGTGCCAGCAGCCAAGAGGTCGAGGGGGCATGGGGCTACACCTTC
TRBJ2-4 | . | 15 | TRBV6-5 | TRBD1 | CASSSQGAAKNIQYF | TGTGCCAGCAGTTCCCAGGGGGCAGCCAAAAACATTCAGTACTTC
TRBJ1-5 | . | 17 | TRBV18 | . | CASSPYISGYSNQPQHF | TGTGCCAGCTCACCTTATATATCAGGGTATAGCAATCAGCCCCAGCATTTT
TRBJ2-7 | . | 15 | TRBV28 | . | CASSLSGARGYEQYF | TGTGCCAGCAGTTTATCAGGGGCAAGGGGCTACGAGCAGTACTTC